These T cell receptor beta chains were read from a single sample in a study of glioma-infiltrating T cells. TCRdb recomputed calls from the multiplex PCR reads with MiXCR, one row per CDR3 protein. The sample holds roughly 100,000 distinct CDR3 sequences, approximately 28% seen once. Sequencing input: glioma tissue, nonneoplastic brain tissue, or PBMCs (not recorded which). The receptors stem from a human donor with low-grade glioma or glioblastoma, undergoing nonglioma brain surgery, or in good health (not recorded which). Each CDR3 is given with its conserved first and last residue. Fields, in order: V gene, D gene, J gene, clone size, CDR3 DNA, CDR3 protein. D genes are given only for firm matches. A row's size may be missing; if present it is once, few, many or a size class.

v_call: TRBV12-3/TRBV12-4; d_call: -; j_call: TRBJ1-5; clone_size: -; cdr3_nt: TGTGCCAGCAGTGGCAGATGGCAACAGCCCCAGCATTTT; cdr3_aa: CASSGRWQQPQHF
v_call: TRBV19; d_call: -; j_call: TRBJ1-5; clone_size: -; cdr3_nt: TGTGCCAGTTCGCCAGCAGATCAGCCCCAGCATTTT; cdr3_aa: CASSPADQPQHF
v_call: TRBV3-1; d_call: -; j_call: TRBJ1-5; clone_size: few; cdr3_nt: TGTGCCAGCAGCCAAGACGGTTTTGTTAATCAGCCCCAGCATTTT; cdr3_aa: CASSQDGFVNQPQHF
v_call: TRBV12-3/TRBV12-4; d_call: -; j_call: TRBJ1-5; clone_size: few; cdr3_nt: TGTGCCAGCAGTGCGGAAAACAGGGGCAATCAGCCCCAGCATTTT; cdr3_aa: CASSAENRGNQPQHF
v_call: TRBV4-2; d_call: TRBD1; j_call: TRBJ1-4; clone_size: -; cdr3_nt: TGTGCCAGCAGCAACCCGGACAGGGGGAATGAAAAACTGTTTTTT; cdr3_aa: CASSNPDRGNEKLFF
v_call: TRBV7-2; d_call: TRBD2; j_call: TRBJ2-2; clone_size: few; cdr3_nt: TGTGCCAGCAGCACTAGCGGGGTTCGCGGGGAGCTGTTTTTT; cdr3_aa: CASSTSGVRGELFF
v_call: TRBV4-2; d_call: TRBD1; j_call: TRBJ2-5; clone_size: many; cdr3_nt: TGTGCCAGCAGCCAAGGGACAGGACAAGAGACCCAGTACTTC; cdr3_aa: CASSQGTGQETQYF
v_call: TRBV7-2; d_call: -; j_call: TRBJ1-1; clone_size: -; cdr3_nt: TGTGCCAGCAGCTCAAGAGAAGGGGCCCGGACTGAAGCTTCCTTT; cdr3_aa: CASSSREGARTEASF
v_call: TRBV27; d_call: -; j_call: TRBJ2-7; clone_size: -; cdr3_nt: TGTGCCAGCAGTTACGGCAGGATGTACAACGAGCAGTACTTC; cdr3_aa: CASSYGRMYNEQYF
v_call: TRBV5-4; d_call: -; j_call: TRBJ2-3; clone_size: -; cdr3_nt: TGTGCCAGCAGCTTGGACCGTGATACGAAGTATTTT; cdr3_aa: CASSLDRDTKYF
v_call: TRBV15; d_call: -; j_call: TRBJ2-5; clone_size: many; cdr3_nt: TGTGCCACCAGCAGAGAAAGGCGAGAGACCCAGTACTTC; cdr3_aa: CATSRERRETQYF
v_call: TRBV5-1; d_call: TRBD2; j_call: TRBJ2-3; clone_size: -; cdr3_nt: TGCGCCAGCAAAAAGCGGGGGTACGAATCAGATACGCAGTATTTT; cdr3_aa: CASKKRGYESDTQYF
v_call: TRBV11-3; d_call: -; j_call: TRBJ1-1; clone_size: many; cdr3_nt: TGTGCCAGCAGCCTGGAGGTTGACACTGAAGCTTTCTTT; cdr3_aa: CASSLEVDTEAFF
v_call: TRBV7-2; d_call: -; j_call: TRBJ2-5; clone_size: many; cdr3_nt: TGTGCCAGCAGCCGATCAGGACCGGGCGAGACCCAGTACTTC; cdr3_aa: CASSRSGPGETQYF
v_call: TRBV29-1; d_call: -; j_call: TRBJ2-5; clone_size: many; cdr3_nt: TGCAGCGTCGACCCACCAAGACCTCAAGAGACCCAGTACTTC; cdr3_aa: CSVDPPRPQETQYF
v_call: TRBV7-6; d_call: TRBD1; j_call: TRBJ2-1; clone_size: many; cdr3_nt: TGTGCCAGCGGACAGGGGGCTTACAATGAGCAGTTCTTC; cdr3_aa: CASGQGAYNEQFF
v_call: TRBV6-1; d_call: -; j_call: TRBJ1-6; clone_size: many; cdr3_nt: TGTGCCAGCAGTCAACAGGGTCCTGCCATCTATAATTCACCCCTCCACTTT; cdr3_aa: CASSQQGPAIYNSPLHF
v_call: TRBV6-1; d_call: -; j_call: TRBJ1-3; clone_size: many; cdr3_nt: TGTGCCAGCAGCCCTAAGTTGGGGGAGGGAAACACCATATATTTT; cdr3_aa: CASSPKLGEGNTIYF
v_call: TRBV2; d_call: TRBD2; j_call: TRBJ2-3; clone_size: many; cdr3_nt: TGTGCCAGCAAAGCGGGGGGGACAGATACGCAGTATTTT; cdr3_aa: CASKAGGTDTQYF
v_call: TRBV11-1; d_call: -; j_call: TRBJ2-3; clone_size: few; cdr3_nt: TGTGCCAGCAGCTTAGAGCTGGGGGTTACGCAGTATTTT; cdr3_aa: CASSLELGVTQYF
v_call: TRBV2; d_call: -; j_call: TRBJ2-5; clone_size: -; cdr3_nt: TGTGCCACCTCAGTGGGGAATAGCAGGGAGACCCAGTACTTC; cdr3_aa: CATSVGNSRETQYF
v_call: TRBV20-1; d_call: -; j_call: TRBJ2-1; clone_size: many; cdr3_nt: TGCAGTGCTCTGGACATAAGAGGAAATGAGCAGTTCTTC; cdr3_aa: CSALDIRGNEQFF
v_call: TRBV6-1; d_call: TRBD1; j_call: TRBJ2-7; clone_size: many; cdr3_nt: TGTGCCAGCAGGTATTCCGGGACAGGGGCCTACGAGCAGTACTTC; cdr3_aa: CASRYSGTGAYEQYF
v_call: TRBV5-1; d_call: TRBD2; j_call: TRBJ2-1; clone_size: -; cdr3_nt: TGCGCCAGCAGCTTGGCCGTAGCGGGTGAGCAGTTCTTC; cdr3_aa: CASSLAVAGEQFF
v_call: TRBV6-4; d_call: -; j_call: TRBJ2-5; clone_size: few; cdr3_nt: TGTGCCAGCAGTAGTACTAGCCTCCAGACCCAGTACTTC; cdr3_aa: CASSSTSLQTQYF
v_call: TRBV6-6; d_call: -; j_call: TRBJ1-1; clone_size: many; cdr3_nt: TGTGCCAGCAGTTACGAGAGGTTTGGACCGAACACTGAAGCTTTCTTT; cdr3_aa: CASSYERFGPNTEAFF
v_call: TRBV6-1; d_call: TRBD1; j_call: TRBJ1-3; clone_size: many; cdr3_nt: TGTGCCAGCAGTCCCCGGGGACAGTCCGGAAACACCATATATTTT; cdr3_aa: CASSPRGQSGNTIYF
v_call: TRBV7-2; d_call: -; j_call: TRBJ2-4; clone_size: -; cdr3_nt: TGTGCCAGCAGCTTAAGCACCAACCTAACCAAAAACATTCAGTACTTC; cdr3_aa: CASSLSTNLTKNIQYF
v_call: TRBV24-1; d_call: -; j_call: TRBJ2-2; clone_size: few; cdr3_nt: TGTGCCACCAATGAGGTTAACACCGGGGAGCTGTTTTTT; cdr3_aa: CATNEVNTGELFF